This T cell receptor beta chain was identified in a study of cytomegalovirus exposure and HLA in healthy donors. CDR3 length: 12 amino acids. V was clipped by 8 bases and J by 1 base; unmatched bases: 0. Germline V gene sequence: CDR1 MDHEN, CDR2 SYDVKM. Amplification used 60 Vbeta primers and 13 Jbeta primers. Clones were read by immunoSEQ multiplex PCR, and TCRdb kept only the in-frame ones, dropping some. The sample consists of 130,000 or so clones, 82% of them appearing once. This clone was seen more than once but under ten times. The clonotype was recovered from a man between 18 and 35 years old in good health and CMV-seropositive. The sequenced sample consisted of PBMCs. The chain joins TRBV28 to TRBJ2-5; 8 nucleotides agree with TRBD2. DNA for the CDR3: TGTGCCAGCGGACTAGCCCAAGAGACCCAGTACTTC. It codes for CASGLAQETQYF.